The sequence of this T cell receptor beta chain was determined in a study of response to subunit inactivated influenza vaccine. The study, taken as a whole, reports: Each seasonal flu vaccination may recruit only limited new T cells, authors suggested.

The CDR3 is made up of 16 amino acids. J was trimmed by 3 bases and V by 0 bases; bases with no gene match: 10. The V gene's germline CDR1 is SQVTM and CDR2 ANQGSEA. This clonotype was detected many times. Its antigen is as yet unknown. TCRdb used MiXCR to reprocess the RT-PCR reads, holding one entry per CDR3 protein. This table has about 480,000 distinct CDR3 sequences, 9.5% to 13% appearing once. The sample here was PBMCs from blood, taken about 40 days after vaccination. V is TRBV29-1 and J is TRBJ2-7, with 8 positions matching TRBD2. The clonotype was recovered from a man between 45 and 60 years old who received an inactivated influenza vaccine. The CDR3 region has the DNA TGCAGCGTTGAAGAGAGATTGGGACTAGGCCTCTACGAGCAGTACTTC. It yields the protein CSVEERLGLGLYEQYF.